Detailed here is one T cell receptor (beta chain). Described treatment: about 20 received Ad26.COV2.S at low or high dose, single or two shots; roughly five received placebo; per-sample allocation not given. Day 63 after the first injection of vaccine or placebo was the sampling time. Boston provided a donor who was an adult aged 18-55 years. This sample stems from a study of Ad26.COV2.S vaccination and SARS-CoV-2 variants. Study context: A COV1001 Ad26.COV2.S trial-arm participant provided the sample. Once, or twice with 56 days between doses, Ad26.COV2.S was given intramuscularly.

The CDR3 is made up of 11 amino acids. Germline values: CDR1 LNHDA, CDR2 SQIVND (reference sequence). The ends were cut back, 11 bases at V and 6 bases at J, with 13 bases in the middle. Using immunoSEQ multiplex PCR, the repertoire was profiled, and TCRdb retains in-frame clones only, with some absent. This sample yields about 350,000 clones, of which about 85% are seen a single time; approximately 3.5% belongs to the top ten. The TCR originated in a person between 18 and 60 years old who received the Ad26.COV2.S COVID-19 vaccine or a placebo. Sequencing used peripheral blood, obtained in a trial of Ad26.COV2.S vaccine versus placebo. This chain connects TRBV19 to TRBJ1-1; D not resolved. DNA of the CDR3: TGTGCCCGTCGATTGATCGCTGAAGCTTTCTTT. This encodes CARRLIAEAFF.